The 27 T cell receptor beta chains presented below share a single source sample, sequenced in a study of cytomegalovirus exposure and HLA in healthy donors. 13 Jbeta primers and 60 Vbeta primers were used for the PCR. Produced via immunoSEQ multiplex PCR; TCRdb's table is partial and in-frame only. The sample has more than 150,000 clones; about four fifths are singletons. Sequencing input: PBMCs. These receptors originate from a woman in her twenties or thirties in good health and CMV-seronegative.

This chain connects TRBV9 to TRBJ1-5; 7 positions match TRBD1. V lost 3 bases and J lost 4; bases outside the gene matches: 4. The CDR3 sequence is 14 residues long. The germline V gene encodes CDR1 SGDLS and CDR2 YYNGEE. CDR3 amino acids: CASSGGTVNQPQHF. DNA of the CDR3: TGTGCCAGCAGCGGCGGGACAGTAAATCAGCCCCAGCATTTT.

The J gene is TRBJ2-5, the V gene TRBV6-6; TRBD2 might be the D (5 bases). The length of the CDR3 is 13 residues. Per germline, CDR1 MNHNY and CDR2 SVGAGI (reference sequence). V lost 6 bases, J lost 7 bases, and 15 bases lay in between. CDR3 sequence (DNA): TGTGCCAGCAGAAGTCTACCGGCGGGGACCCAGTACTTC. It codes for CASRSLPAGTQYF.

The rearrangement joins TRBV19 to TRBJ2-7; 7 bases agree with TRBD2. This CDR3 has 15 residues. Germline lookup yields CDR1 LNHDA and CDR2 SQIVND (reference sequence). The V segment lost 3 bases and the J segment 1 base; nucleotides outside the gene matches: 6. DNA for the CDR3: TGTGCCAGTAGTATTGGGGCTAGCGGATCCTACGAGCAGTACTTC. It translates to CASSIGASGSYEQYF. Variable domain in full (rest from reference TRBV19 and TRBJ2-7): DGGITQSPKYLFRKEGQNVTLSCEQNLNHDAMYWYRQDPGQGLRLIYYSQIVNDFQKGDIAEGYSVSREKKESFPLTVTSAQKNPTAFYLCASSIGASGSYEQYFGPGTRLTVT.

With respect to this clone: The same CDR3 can be traced to other DNA sequences in this sample. V and J are TRBV7-2 and TRBJ1-4; 7 bases map to TRBD1. From germline, CDR1 is SGHTA and CDR2 FQGNSA. CDR3 length: 14 amino acids. J lost 6 bases, V lost 6 bases, and 7 bases had no gene match. The CDR3 protein is CASSRQGRDEKLFF. In nucleotides, the CDR3 is TGTGCCAGCAGTCGACAGGGTAGAGATGAAAAACTGTTTTTT.

V and J are TRBV7-9 and TRBJ2-5; weak D call: TRBD1 (5 bases). V shed 8 bases and J shed 2 bases, with 15 bases lying between them. Germline V gene lookup returns CDR1 SEHNR and CDR2 FQNEAQ (reference sequence). The CDR3 has 14 amino acids. CDR3 residues: CASSWSGSQETQYF. The CDR3 DNA sequence: TGTGCCAGCTCTTGGTCAGGGTCGCAAGAGACCCAGTACTTC.

The CDR3 sequence is CASSEARGASNQPQHF. CDR3 DNA sequence: TGTGCCAGCAGTGAAGCGCGGGGCGCGAGCAATCAGCCCCAGCATTTT. The chain combines TRBV2 with TRBJ1-5; tentatively, D is TRBD1 (5 bases). V was shortened by 0 bases and J by 1 base, with 10 bases between the two germline ends. Germline V CDR1 and CDR2: SNHLY, FYNNEI. The CDR3 extends over 16 amino acids.

The V gene is TRBV7-2, the J gene TRBJ1-2; TRBD1 is a possible D gene (5 bases). The length of the CDR3 is 13 residues. The V gene's germline CDR1 is SGHTA and CDR2 FQGNSA. V lost 5 bases, J lost 4 bases, and 11 bases lay in between. In DNA, the CDR3 is TGTGCCAGCAGCGAAAAAGGGGCCTATGGCTACACCTTC. Protein product: CASSEKGAYGYTF.

The genes are TRBV7-2 and TRBJ2-4; 15 nucleotides match TRBD2. The V segment lost 3 bases and the J segment 6 bases; nucleotides outside the gene matches: 6. Germline V CDR1 and CDR2: SGHTA, FQGNSA. The CDR3 contains 17 residues. The CDR3 bases are TGTGCCAGCAGCTTCGGACTAGCGGGGGGGCAGAGAAACATTCAGTACTTC. The encoded protein is CASSFGLAGGQRNIQYF.

The gene calls are TRBV30 and TRBJ2-2; D possibly corresponds to TRBD2 (5 bases). V was cut by 0 bases and J by 1 base, with 15 bases left in between. Germline CDR1 reads GTSNPN; CDR2 reads SVGIG (reference sequence). The CDR3 loop spans 17 amino acids. The CDR3 is CAWSVSRTFLNTGELFF. In DNA form, the CDR3 reads TGTGCCTGGAGTGTAAGCCGGACTTTCTTGAACACCGGGGAGCTGTTTTTT.

The chain uses TRBV4-3 and TRBJ1-2; D remains ambiguous. The germline CDR1 and CDR2 sequences are LGHNA and YSLEER. V was pared by 0 bases and J by 5 bases, with 13 bases between. The CDR3 is 15 amino acids. The CDR3 bases are TGCGCCAGCAGCCAAGACTCGAGGAACCCTTATGGCTACACCTTC. Translation gives CASSQDSRNPYGYTF.

The chain combines TRBV6-4 with TRBJ2-7; D might be TRBD2 (6 bases). This CDR3 comprises 15 residues. Germline CDR1 is MRHNA and CDR2 is SNTAGT. The V and J ends lost 0 bases and 6 bases respectively, with 15 bases between them. This CDR3 reads CASSDSTTRRGEQYF. CDR3 coding DNA: TGTGCCAGCAGTGACTCGACGACGCGGCGGGGCGAGCAGTACTTC.

The chain links TRBV16 to TRBJ1-1; tentative D call: TRBD1 (6 bases). The CDR3 is 16 amino acids. The germline V gene encodes CDR1 KGHSY and CDR2 FQNENV. The V end lost 4 bases, the J end lost 1 base, and 16 bases lay between the germline ends. In DNA, the CDR3 is TGTGCCAGCAGCCGCCTTGTCTCAGGGGCGAACACTGAAGCTTTCTTT. It codes for CASSRLVSGANTEAFF.

J is TRBJ1-1 and V is TRBV19, with 8 nucleotides matching TRBD1. This CDR3 is built from 15 residues. Trimming took 1 base from V and 0 from J; bases not matched to a gene: 1. CDR1 and CDR2 (germline): LNHDA, SQIVND (reference sequence). In nucleotides, the CDR3 is TGTGCCAGTAGTATAGGACAGGGGTTGAACACTGAAGCTTTCTTT. Residues: CASSIGQGLNTEAFF.

The sample holds a few counts of this clone. This chain links TRBV6-5 with TRBJ1-1; no firm D call. Germline V gene sequence: CDR1 MNHEY, CDR2 SVGAGI. V gave up 6 bases and J gave up 9 bases, with 11 bases separating them. This CDR3 contains 11 residues. The CDR3 nucleotides read TGTGCCAGCAGCACCCCGGGAAAAGCTTTCTTT. It encodes CASSTPGKAFF.

The DNA for the CDR3 is TGTGCCAGCACCGTCCCGGGGGGCGGTGAGCAGTTCTTC. Protein product: CASTVPGGGEQFF. This chain uses TRBV9 with TRBJ2-1; TRBD2 might be the D (7 bases). V was trimmed by 6 bases and J by 9 bases, leaving 16 bases between them. Germline V gene lookup returns CDR1 SGDLS and CDR2 YYNGEE. The CDR3 has 13 amino acids.

DNA of the CDR3: TGTGCCAGCAGCTTTAGCGGGGGGCCCTACGAGCAGTACTTC. It encodes CASSFSGGPYEQYF. The chain has TRBV7-3 and TRBJ2-7, with 10 bases that match TRBD2. V shed 3 bases and J 2 bases; nucleotides not matched to a gene: 1. This CDR3 has 14 residues. Germline values: CDR1 SGHTA, CDR2 FQGTGA. Using reference TRBV7-3 and TRBJ2-7 for the parts outside the CDR3, the full variable domain is GAGVSQTPSNKVTEKGKYVELRCDPISGHTALYWYRQSLGQGPEFLIYFQGTGAADDSGLPNDRFFAVRPEGSVSTLKIQRTERGDSAVYLCASSFSGGPYEQYFGPGTRLTVT.

CDR3 amino acids: CASSYGTGADTQYF. In DNA, the CDR3 is TGCGCCAGCAGCTACGGAACAGGGGCAGATACGCAGTATTTT. This chain links TRBV5-1 with TRBJ2-3, with 7 bases aligning to TRBD1. Germline CDR1 SGHRS, CDR2 YFSETQ. This CDR3 contains 14 residues. Unmatched junction bases numbered 5, after V lost 3 bases and J lost 4 bases. The entire variable domain, with the rest obtained from reference TRBV5-1 and TRBJ2-3, is as follows: KAGVTQTPRYLIKTRGQQVTLSCSPISGHRSVSWYQQTPGQGLQFLFEYFSETQRNKGNFPGRFSGRQFSNSRSEMNVSTLELGDSALYLCASSYGTGADTQYFGPGTRLTVL.

V and J are TRBV2 and TRBJ1-2; D unresolved. The CDR3 has 14 residues. The V end was cut by 3 bases, the J end by 0 bases, with 8 bases between. CDR1 is SNHLY, CDR2 FYNNEI, per germline. CDR3 sequence reads: CASSEGLSNYGYTF. The CDR3 DNA reads as TGTGCCAGCAGTGAGGGCCTTTCTAACTATGGCTACACCTTC.

V gene TRBV9 combines with J gene TRBJ2-5, with D perhaps matching TRBD1 (6 bases). The CDR3 is 14 amino acids. CDR1 is SGDLS and CDR2 is YYNGEE in the germline V gene. Trimming removed 3 bases at V and 4 bases at J, with 13 bases between. CDR3 sequence reads: CASSARTERETQYF. The CDR3 DNA is TGTGCCAGCAGCGCGCGGACAGAGCGAGAGACCCAGTACTTC.

The V call is TRBV7-2, the J call TRBJ2-1; 10 bases are a match to TRBD2. V was pared by 1 base and J by 9 bases, with 9 bases of the junction left unmatched. CDR3 length: 16 amino acids. CDR1 is SGHTA, CDR2 FQGNSA, per germline. Here the CDR3 DNA reads TGTGCCAGCAGCTTAGAGGGAGCGGGGGGGCTGGCTGAGCAGTTCTTC. Translation gives CASSLEGAGGLAEQFF.

The chain uses TRBV2 and TRBJ2-7; TRBD1 might be the D (6 bases). Trimming cost V 8 bases and J 3 bases, with 23 bases left between them. Germline lookup yields CDR1 SNHLY and CDR2 FYNNEI. CDR3 length: 16 amino acids. CDR3 DNA: TGTGCCAGCCCTACCCCAGGGGATGGATCGGACTACGAGCAGTACTTC. Translating gives CASPTPGDGSDYEQYF.

The chain employs TRBV5-1 and TRBJ2-1, with 7 bases fitting TRBD1. This CDR3 spans 15 amino acids. V was pared by 3 bases and J by 2 bases, with 5 bases of the junction left unmatched. Germline V gene data show CDR1 as SGHRS and CDR2 as YFSETQ. CDR3 region: CASSYRGPPYNEQFF. The CDR3 DNA reads as TGCGCCAGCAGCTACAGGGGACCCCCCTACAATGAGCAGTTCTTC.

The chain combines TRBV27 with TRBJ2-7; possibly TRBD1 for D (6 bases). The CDR3 has 15 amino acids. V lost 5 bases and J 2 bases, leaving 16 bases between the germline ends. Germline V CDR1 and CDR2: MNHEY, SMNVEV (reference sequence). The CDR3 bases are TGTGCCAGCAGTGCATTCCGGGACAAGACCTACGAGCAGTACTTC. Translation gives CASSAFRDKTYEQYF.

The genes are TRBV11-2 and TRBJ2-7; D is undetermined. Germline values: CDR1 SGHAT, CDR2 FQNNGV. CDR3 length: 13 amino acids. Trimming removed 1 base from V and 7 bases from J, with 11 bases in between. The CDR3 nucleotides read TGTGCCAGCAGCTTAGTGCAGGCTCATGAGCAGTACTTC. This encodes CASSLVQAHEQYF.

This clone was counted a single time. The chain is built from TRBV5-5 and TRBJ2-7, with 7 bases matching TRBD2. Germline V gene data show CDR1 as SGHKS and CDR2 as YYEKEE (reference sequence). The trim removed 3 bases at V and 6 bases at J, leaving 21 bases unmatched. The CDR3 is 18 amino acids. Here the CDR3 reads CASSSNWGLNLRGGEQYF. CDR3 coding DNA: TGTGCCAGCAGCTCAAATTGGGGACTAAACCTAAGGGGCGGCGAGCAGTACTTC.

There are a few counts of this clone. The rearrangement uses TRBV4-3 and TRBJ1-2, with 7 positions matching TRBD1. Germline CDR1 is LGHNA and CDR2 is YSLEER. This CDR3 spans 15 amino acids. V dropped 1 base and J dropped 5; count of bases not matched to a gene: 7. The CDR3 coding sequence is TGCGCCAGCAGCCAAGGGGAAGACAGGGCGTATGGCTACACCTTC. Translating gives CASSQGEDRAYGYTF.

A single count supports this clone. V is TRBV6-6 and J is TRBJ1-1; no clear D. CDR3 length equals 14 residues. Germline lookup yields CDR1 MNHNY and CDR2 SVGAGI (reference sequence). The germline V and J ends were trimmed by 6 bases and 2 bases, with 13 bases remaining between them. The CDR3 region is CASSPPSVNTEAFF. The CDR3 bases are TGTGCCAGCAGCCCACCGTCGGTAAACACTGAAGCTTTCTTT.